One and the same sample provided the 8 T cell receptor beta chains below, sequenced in a study of persistence of HIV-infected CD4 T cells. Overlapping HIV-1 Gag 15-mer peptides at approximately 0.96 ug per peptide per mL were used. CD40L-negative CD69-negative CD45RO-high memory CD4+ T cells were sorted as populations depleted of antigen-responding cells. Their antigens are not known. Sequencing used immunoSEQ version 4 in survey mode. Generated by immunoSEQ multiplex PCR, the TCRdb table keeps only in-frame clones and is missing some. Among about 36,000 clones listed, over 65% were seen once. The source was cultured CD4+ T cells from PBMCs, collected from a patient who received antiretroviral therapy. These receptors were obtained from an adult with HIV. The donor label of this sample is uncertain.

CDR3 amino acids: CASSQDRNRGSYSPLHF. CDR3 DNA sequence: TGTGCCAGCAGCCAAGATCGAAACAGGGGAAGTTATTCACCCCTCCACTTT. J is TRBJ1-6 and V is TRBV4-2, with 7 nucleotides matching TRBD1. Germline CDR1 LGHNA, CDR2 YNFKEQ. The CDR3 spans 17 residues. V shed 0 bases and J 8 bases; nucleotides not matched to a gene: 10.

The gene calls are TRBV30 and TRBJ1-2; D call uncertain. The ends were cut back, 0 bases at V and 6 bases at J, with 8 bases in the middle. CDR1 and CDR2 (germline): GTSNPN, SVGIG (reference sequence). The CDR3 contains 12 residues. CDR3 nucleotides: TGTGCCTGGAGTGTCCATGGTAATGGCTACACCTTC. Its translation is CAWSVHGNGYTF.

The rearrangement joins TRBV19 to TRBJ2-1, with 7 nucleotides matching TRBD1. There are 15 residues in the CDR3. CDR1 is LNHDA, CDR2 SQIVND, per germline (reference sequence). V shed 11 bases, J shed 2 bases, and the junction held 12 bases outside the gene matches. Here the CDR3 DNA reads TGTGCCTTTAGTGCCTACAGGGGCCCCTACAATGAGCAGTTCTTC. Its protein product is CAFSAYRGPYNEQFF.

V gene TRBV7-2 combines with J gene TRBJ2-1; D possibly corresponds to TRBD1 (5 bases). This CDR3 is built from 13 residues. Germline assignment: CDR1 SGHTA and CDR2 FQGNSA. Between the trimmed V and J ends, which lost 2 bases and 4 bases, there was a span of 6 bases. In DNA form, the CDR3 reads TGTGCCAGCAGCTTATCAGGGTACAATGAGCAGTTCTTC. Its protein is CASSLSGYNEQFF.

The rearrangement uses TRBV15 and TRBJ2-1; D is possibly TRBD1 (6 bases). Deletions cut 3 bases from V and 10 bases from J, with 13 bases between. The CDR3 consists of 13 residues. Germline loops: CDR1 LNHNV, CDR2 YYDKDF (reference sequence). The CDR3 nucleotides are TGTGCCACCAGCAGCGCGACTACAGGGGAGCAGTTCTTC. Translating gives CATSSATTGEQFF. The full variable domain, rest sourced from reference TRBV15 and TRBJ2-1, is DAMVIQNPRYQVTQFGKPVTLSCSQTLNHNVMYWYQQKSSQAPKLLFHYYDKDFNNEADTPDNFQSRRPNTSFCFLDIRSPGLGDTAMYLCATSSATTGEQFFGPGTRLTVL.

The chain has TRBV28 and TRBJ1-6; D not certain. V dropped 6 bases and J dropped 10 bases, with 19 bases sitting between them. The germline V gene has CDR1 MDHEN and CDR2 SYDVKM. The CDR3 totals 15 residues. CDR3 sequence (DNA): TGTGCCAGCAGCCCTTCACATGGCAGGTGGTCACCCCTCCACTTT. The encoded protein is CASSPSHGRWSPLHF.

This sequence joins TRBV19 and TRBJ1-1; D is uncertain. The ends were cut back, 0 bases at V and 8 bases at J, with 7 bases in the middle. CDR1 and CDR2 from the germline V gene are LNHDA and SQIVND (reference sequence). CDR3 length equals 12 residues. The CDR3 region is CASSIDFREAFF. The CDR3 DNA reads as TGTGCCAGTAGTATAGATTTCAGGGAAGCTTTCTTT.

V is TRBV5-1 and J is TRBJ1-2; no reliable D call. Germline V gene lookup returns CDR1 SGHRS and CDR2 YFSETQ. V was clipped by 4 bases and J by 0 bases, with 10 bases between them. The CDR3 sequence is 14 residues long. CDR3 coding DNA: TGCGCCAGCAGCCCCGCCACACCTAACTATGGCTACACCTTC. This codes for CASSPATPNYGYTF.